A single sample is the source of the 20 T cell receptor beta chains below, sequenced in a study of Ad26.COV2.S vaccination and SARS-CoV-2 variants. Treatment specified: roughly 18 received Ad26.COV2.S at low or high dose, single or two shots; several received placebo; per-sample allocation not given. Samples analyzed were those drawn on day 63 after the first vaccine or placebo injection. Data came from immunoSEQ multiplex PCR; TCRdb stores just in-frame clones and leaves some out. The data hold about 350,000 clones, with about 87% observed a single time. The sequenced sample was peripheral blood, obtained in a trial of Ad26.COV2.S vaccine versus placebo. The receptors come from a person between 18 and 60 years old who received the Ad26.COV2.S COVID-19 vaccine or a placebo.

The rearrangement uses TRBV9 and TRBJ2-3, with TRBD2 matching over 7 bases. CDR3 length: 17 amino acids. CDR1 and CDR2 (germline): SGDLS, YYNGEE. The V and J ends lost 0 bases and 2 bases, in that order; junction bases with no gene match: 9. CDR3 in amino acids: CASSVGGREWNTDTQYF. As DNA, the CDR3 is TGTGCCAGCAGCGTAGGAGGGCGGGAGTGGAACACAGATACGCAGTATTTT.

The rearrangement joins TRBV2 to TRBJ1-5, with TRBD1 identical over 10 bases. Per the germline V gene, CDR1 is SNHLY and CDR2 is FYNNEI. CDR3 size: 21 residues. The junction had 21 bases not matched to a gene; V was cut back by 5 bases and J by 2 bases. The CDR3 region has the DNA TGTGCCAGCAGTTACAACCCCGGTTTGGGACAGGGGTCGATTGGCAATCAGCCCCAGCATTTT. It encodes CASSYNPGLGQGSIGNQPQHF.

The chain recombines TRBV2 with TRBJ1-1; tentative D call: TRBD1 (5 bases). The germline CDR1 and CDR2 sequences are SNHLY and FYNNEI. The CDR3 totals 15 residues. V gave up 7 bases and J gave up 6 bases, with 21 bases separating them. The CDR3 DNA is TGTGCCAGCATCGGGGGAATTCTGTTGCGGTCTGAAGCTTTCTTT. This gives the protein CASIGGILLRSEAFF.

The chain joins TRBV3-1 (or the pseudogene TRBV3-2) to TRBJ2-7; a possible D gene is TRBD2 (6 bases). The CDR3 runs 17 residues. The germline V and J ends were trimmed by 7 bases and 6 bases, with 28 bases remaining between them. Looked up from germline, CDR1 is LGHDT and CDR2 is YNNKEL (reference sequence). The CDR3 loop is CASNKPDREPLQGEQYF. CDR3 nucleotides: TGTGCCAGCAATAAACCAGACCGGGAGCCCCTCCAGGGCGAGCAGTACTTC.

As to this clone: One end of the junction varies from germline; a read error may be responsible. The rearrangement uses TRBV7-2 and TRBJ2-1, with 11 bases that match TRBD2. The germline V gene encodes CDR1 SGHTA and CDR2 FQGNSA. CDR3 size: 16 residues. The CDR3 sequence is CASNSGGLAGGSREIF. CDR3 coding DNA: TGTGCCAGCAACTCCGGGGGGCTAGCGGGAGGCTCTCGAGAGATCTTC.

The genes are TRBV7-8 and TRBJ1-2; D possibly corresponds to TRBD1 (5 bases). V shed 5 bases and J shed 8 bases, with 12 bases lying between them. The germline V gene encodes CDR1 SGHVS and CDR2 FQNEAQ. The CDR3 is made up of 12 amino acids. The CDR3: CASSPGSGGYTF. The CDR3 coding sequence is TGTGCCAGCAGCCCAGGGTCAGGGGGCTACACCTTC.

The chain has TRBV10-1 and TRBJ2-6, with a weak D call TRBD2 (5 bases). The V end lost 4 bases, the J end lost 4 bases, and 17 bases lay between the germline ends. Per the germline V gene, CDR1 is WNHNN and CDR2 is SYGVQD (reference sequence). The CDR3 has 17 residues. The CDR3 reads CASSGPPGGSGANVLTF. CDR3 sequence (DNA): TGCGCCAGCAGTGGGCCGCCTGGAGGATCGGGGGCCAACGTCCTGACTTTC.

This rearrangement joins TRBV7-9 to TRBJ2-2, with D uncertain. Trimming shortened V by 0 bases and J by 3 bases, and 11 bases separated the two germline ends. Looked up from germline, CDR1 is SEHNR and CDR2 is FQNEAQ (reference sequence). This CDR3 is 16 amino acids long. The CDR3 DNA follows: TGTGCCAGCAGCTTAGCGCAAAGACAACACACCGGGGAGCTGTTTTTT. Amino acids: CASSLAQRQHTGELFF.

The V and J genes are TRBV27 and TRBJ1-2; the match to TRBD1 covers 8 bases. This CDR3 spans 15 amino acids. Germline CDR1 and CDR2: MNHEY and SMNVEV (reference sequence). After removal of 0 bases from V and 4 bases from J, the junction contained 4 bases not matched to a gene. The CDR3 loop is CASSLSGTGLYGYTF. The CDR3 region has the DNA TGTGCCAGCAGTTTATCGGGGACAGGCCTCTATGGCTACACCTTC.

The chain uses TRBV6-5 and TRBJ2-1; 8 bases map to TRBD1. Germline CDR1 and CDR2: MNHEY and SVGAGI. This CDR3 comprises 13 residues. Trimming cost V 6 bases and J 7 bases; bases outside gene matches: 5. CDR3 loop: CASSLHRGNEQFF. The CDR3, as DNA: TGTGCCAGCAGCCTACACAGGGGGAATGAGCAGTTCTTC.

The CDR3 DNA reads as TGTGCCAGCAGCTTAAGGGAGACCGCTGGCGGCTACACCTTC. This translates into CASSLRETAGGYTF. The J gene is TRBJ1-2, the V gene TRBV11-1; no definite D call. Germline CDR1 is SGHAT and CDR2 is FQDESV (reference sequence). This CDR3 comprises 14 residues. The V and J ends lost 2 bases and 8 bases respectively, with 15 bases between them. Together with reference TRBV11-1 and TRBJ1-2, the CDR3 gives the full variable domain: EAEVAQSPRYKITEKSQAVAFWCDPISGHATLYWYRQILGQGPELLVQFQDESVVDDSQLPKDRFSAERLKGVDSTLKIQPAELGDSAMYLCASSLRETAGGYTFGSGTRLTVV.

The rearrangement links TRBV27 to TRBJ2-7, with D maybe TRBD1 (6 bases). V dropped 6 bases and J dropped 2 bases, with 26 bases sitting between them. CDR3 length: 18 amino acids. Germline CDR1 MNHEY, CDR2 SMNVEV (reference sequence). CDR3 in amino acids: CASRHPGQLEGVPYEQYF. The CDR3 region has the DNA TGTGCCAGCAGACACCCGGGACAATTGGAAGGAGTGCCCTACGAGCAGTACTTC.

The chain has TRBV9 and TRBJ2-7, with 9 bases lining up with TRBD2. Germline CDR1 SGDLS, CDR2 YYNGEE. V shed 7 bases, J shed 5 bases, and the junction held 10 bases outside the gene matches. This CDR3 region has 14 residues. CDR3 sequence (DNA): TGTGCCAGCTCGGGGCTAGCGGGATTTGACGAGCAGTACTTC. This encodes CASSGLAGFDEQYF.

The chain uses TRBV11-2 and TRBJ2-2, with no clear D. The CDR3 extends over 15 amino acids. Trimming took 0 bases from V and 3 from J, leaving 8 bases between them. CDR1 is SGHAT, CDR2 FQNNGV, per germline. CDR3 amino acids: CASSLDGRDTGELFF. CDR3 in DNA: TGTGCCAGCAGCTTAGATGGTAGAGACACCGGGGAGCTGTTTTTT. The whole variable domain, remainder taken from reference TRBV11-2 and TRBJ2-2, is EAGVAQSPRYKIIEKRQSVAFWCNPISGHATLYWYQQILGQGPKLLIQFQNNGVVDDSQLPKDRFSAERLKGVDSTLKIQPAKLEDSAVYLCASSLDGRDTGELFFGEGSRLTVL.

The CDR3 sequence: CASSPGLGTGGYNEQFF. The CDR3 DNA follows: TGTGCCAGCTCACCAGGGCTAGGGACAGGAGGTTACAATGAGCAGTTCTTC. V is TRBV18 and J is TRBJ2-1, with 8 bases identical to TRBD1. The length of the CDR3 is 17 residues. V was pared by 2 bases and J by 4 bases, with 10 bases of the junction left unmatched. CDR1 and CDR2 (germline): KGHSH, LQKENI. Full variable domain (missing parts from reference TRBV18 and TRBJ2-1): NAGVMQNPRHLVRRRGQEARLRCSPMKGHSHVYWYRQLPEEGLKFMVYLQKENIIDESGMPKERFSAEFPKEGPSILRIQQVVRGDSAAYFCASSPGLGTGGYNEQFFGPGTRLTVL.

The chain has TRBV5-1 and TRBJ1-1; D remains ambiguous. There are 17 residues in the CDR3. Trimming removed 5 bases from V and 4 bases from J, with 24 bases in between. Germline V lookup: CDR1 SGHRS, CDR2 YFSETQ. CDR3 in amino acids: CASSSLGRPGSSTEAFF. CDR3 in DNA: TGCGCCAGCAGTTCTCTCGGCCGACCCGGGAGTTCCACTGAAGCTTTCTTT.

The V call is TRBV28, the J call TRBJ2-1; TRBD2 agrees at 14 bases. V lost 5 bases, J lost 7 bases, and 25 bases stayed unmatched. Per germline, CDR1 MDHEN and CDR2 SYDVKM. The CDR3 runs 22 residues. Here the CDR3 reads CASSLLDLPGLAGDRLRNEQFF. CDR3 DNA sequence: TGTGCCAGCAGTCTACTCGACCTACCGGGACTAGCGGGAGATCGCCTACGTAATGAGCAGTTCTTC.

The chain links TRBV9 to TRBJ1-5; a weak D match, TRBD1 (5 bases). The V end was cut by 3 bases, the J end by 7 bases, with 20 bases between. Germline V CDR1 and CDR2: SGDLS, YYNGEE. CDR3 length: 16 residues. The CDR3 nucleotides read TGTGCCAGCAGCGAGGGTGGGGGACGGGAGGGCCAGCCCCAGCATTTT. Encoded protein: CASSEGGGREGQPQHF.

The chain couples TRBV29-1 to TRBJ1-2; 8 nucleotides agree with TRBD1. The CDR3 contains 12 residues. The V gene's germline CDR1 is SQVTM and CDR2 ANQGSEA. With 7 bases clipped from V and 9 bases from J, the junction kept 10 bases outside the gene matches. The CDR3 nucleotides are TGCAGCGCTGGACAGGGAGTGAATAGCTACACCTTC. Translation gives CSAGQGVNSYTF.

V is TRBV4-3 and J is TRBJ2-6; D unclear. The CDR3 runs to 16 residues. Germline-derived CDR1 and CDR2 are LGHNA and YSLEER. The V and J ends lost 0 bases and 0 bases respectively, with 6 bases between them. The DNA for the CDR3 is TGCGCCAGCAGCCAAGATGTATCCTCTGGGGCCAACGTCCTGACTTTC. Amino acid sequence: CASSQDVSSGANVLTF.